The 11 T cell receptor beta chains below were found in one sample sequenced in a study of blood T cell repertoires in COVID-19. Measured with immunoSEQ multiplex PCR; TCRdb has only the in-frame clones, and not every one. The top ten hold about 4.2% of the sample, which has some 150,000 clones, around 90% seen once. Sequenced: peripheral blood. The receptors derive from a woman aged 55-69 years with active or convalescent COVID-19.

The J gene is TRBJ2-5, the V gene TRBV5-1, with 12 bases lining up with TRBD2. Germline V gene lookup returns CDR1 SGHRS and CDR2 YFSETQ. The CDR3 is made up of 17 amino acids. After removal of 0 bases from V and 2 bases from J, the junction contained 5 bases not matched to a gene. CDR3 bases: TGCGCCAGCAGCTTGGCGGGTCTAGCGGGGGGGCAAGAGACCCAGTACTTC. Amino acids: CASSLAGLAGGQETQYF.

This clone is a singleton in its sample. CDR3 DNA sequence: TGTGCCAGCAGCGCAGACGGGGGGCTCACAGATACGCAGTATTTT. It is translated as CASSADGGLTDTQYF. The chain joins TRBV5-4 to TRBJ2-3; D is possibly TRBD2 (7 bases). V was clipped by 4 bases and J by 2 bases, with 14 bases between them. The germline CDR1 and CDR2 sequences are SGHNT and YYREEE (reference sequence). The CDR3 loop spans 15 amino acids. The whole variable domain, filled in from reference TRBV5-4 and TRBJ2-3, reads ETGVTQSPTHLIKTRGQQVTLRCSSQSGHNTVSWYQQALGQGPQFIFQYYREEENGRGNFPPRFSGLQFPNYSSELNVNALELDDSALYLCASSADGGLTDTQYFGPGTRLTVL.

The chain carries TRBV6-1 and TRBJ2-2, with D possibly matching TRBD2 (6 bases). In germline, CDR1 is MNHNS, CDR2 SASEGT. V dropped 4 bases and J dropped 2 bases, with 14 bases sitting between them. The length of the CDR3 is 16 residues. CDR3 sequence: CASSVGGTDNTGELFF. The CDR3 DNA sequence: TGTGCCAGCAGTGTTGGAGGGACGGATAACACCGGGGAGCTGTTTTTT.

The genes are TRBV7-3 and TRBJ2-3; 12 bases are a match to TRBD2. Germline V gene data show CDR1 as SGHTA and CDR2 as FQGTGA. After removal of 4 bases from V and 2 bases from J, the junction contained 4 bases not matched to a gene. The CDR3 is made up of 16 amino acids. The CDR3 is CASSSGLAGNTDTQYF. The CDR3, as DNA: TGTGCCAGCAGCTCCGGACTAGCGGGAAACACAGATACGCAGTATTTT.

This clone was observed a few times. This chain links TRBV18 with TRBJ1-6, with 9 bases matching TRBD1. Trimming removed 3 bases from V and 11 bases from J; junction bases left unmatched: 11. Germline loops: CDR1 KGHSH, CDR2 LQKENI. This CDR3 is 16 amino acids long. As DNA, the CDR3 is TGTGCCAGCTCACCGGGACAGGGAGTGAATTCTGCACCCCTCCACTTT. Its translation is CASSPGQGVNSAPLHF.

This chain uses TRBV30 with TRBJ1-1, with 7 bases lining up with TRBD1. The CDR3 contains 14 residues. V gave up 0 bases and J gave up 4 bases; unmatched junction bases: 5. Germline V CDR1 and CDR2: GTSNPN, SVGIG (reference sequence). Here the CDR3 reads CAWSVGQVGTEAFF. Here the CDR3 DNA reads TGTGCCTGGAGTGTAGGACAGGTGGGCACTGAAGCTTTCTTT.

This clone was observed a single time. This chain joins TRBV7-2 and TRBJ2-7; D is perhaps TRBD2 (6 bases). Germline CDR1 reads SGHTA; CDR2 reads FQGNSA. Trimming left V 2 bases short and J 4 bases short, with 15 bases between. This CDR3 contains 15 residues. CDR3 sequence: CASSLSAGQGYEQYF. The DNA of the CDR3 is TGTGCCAGCAGCTTATCCGCGGGGCAGGGTTACGAGCAGTACTTC.

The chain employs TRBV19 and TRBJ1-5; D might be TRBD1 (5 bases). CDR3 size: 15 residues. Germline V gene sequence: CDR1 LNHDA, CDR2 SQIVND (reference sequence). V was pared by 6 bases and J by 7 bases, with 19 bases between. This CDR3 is CASRDLGQGLQPQHF. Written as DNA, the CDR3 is TGTGCCAGTAGAGATTTAGGTCAGGGATTGCAGCCCCAGCATTTT.

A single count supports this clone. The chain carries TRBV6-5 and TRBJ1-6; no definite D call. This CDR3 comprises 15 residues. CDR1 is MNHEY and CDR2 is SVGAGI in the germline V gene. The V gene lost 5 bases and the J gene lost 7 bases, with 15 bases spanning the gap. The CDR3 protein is CASSRGLIGNSPLHF. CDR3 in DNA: TGTGCCAGCAGTCGCGGACTTATTGGGAATTCACCCCTCCACTTT.

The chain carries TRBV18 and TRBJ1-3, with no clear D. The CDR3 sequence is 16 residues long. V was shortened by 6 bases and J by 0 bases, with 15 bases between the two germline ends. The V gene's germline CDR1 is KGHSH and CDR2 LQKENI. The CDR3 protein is CASSPWEGSSGNTIYF. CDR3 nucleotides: TGTGCCAGCTCCCCTTGGGAGGGAAGCTCTGGAAACACCATATATTTT.

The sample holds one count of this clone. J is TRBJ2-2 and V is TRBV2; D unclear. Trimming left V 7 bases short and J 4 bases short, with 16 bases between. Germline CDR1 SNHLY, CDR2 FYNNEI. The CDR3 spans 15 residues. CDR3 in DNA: TGTGCCAGCAACTTCGAAACGGGTGGCACCGGGGAGCTGTTTTTT. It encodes CASNFETGGTGELFF.